This passage covers 26 T cell receptor beta chains from one sample sequenced in a study of siplizumab effects on memory and regulatory T cells. Generated by immunoSEQ multiplex PCR, the TCRdb table keeps only in-frame clones and is missing some. This table holds about 110,000 clones, about 90% found once. Input material: Tregs sorted from blood. Source of these receptors: a human donor in good health.

The chain recombines TRBV4-1 with TRBJ1-2; the D gene is possibly TRBD1 (6 bases). With 0 bases removed from V and 2 bases from J, the gap between germline ends came to 13 bases. Germline V gene lookup returns CDR1 MGHRA and CDR2 YSYEKL. CDR3 length: 16 residues. CDR3 amino acids: CASSQDLTGFNYGYTF. The CDR3 DNA sequence: TGCGCCAGCAGCCAAGATTTGACAGGTTTCAACTATGGCTACACCTTC.

The rearrangement links TRBV9 to TRBJ2-4; 14 positions match TRBD2. Unmatched junction bases numbered 5, after V lost 0 bases and J lost 3 bases. The CDR3 sequence is 18 residues long. The germline gives CDR1 SGDLS, CDR2 YYNGEE. DNA of the CDR3: TGTGCCAGCAGCGTAGGACTAGCGGGAGGGCCGGTCAAAAACATTCAGTACTTC. Translating it yields CASSVGLAGGPVKNIQYF.

V is TRBV12-5 and J is TRBJ2-5, with D maybe TRBD2 (7 bases). Germline-derived CDR1 and CDR2 are LGHNT and FRNRAP. The length of the CDR3 is 12 residues. V shed 9 bases and J shed 4 bases, with 12 bases lying between them. CDR3 in DNA: TGTGCTAGCGCGGGGGCCGGAGAGACCCAGTACTTC. This sequence encodes CASAGAGETQYF.

The V and J genes are TRBV10-3 and TRBJ1-4; 9 bases agree with TRBD1. This CDR3 has 16 residues. J gave up 6 bases and V 1 base, and 6 bases lay outside the gene matches. Germline CDR1 reads ENHRY; CDR2 reads SYGVKD. CDR3 in amino acids: CAISELNRDRDEKLFF. The CDR3 region has the DNA TGTGCCATCAGTGAGTTGAACCGGGACAGGGATGAAAAACTGTTTTTT.

This chain joins TRBV6-6 and TRBJ1-1, with D possibly matching TRBD1 (5 bases). The V gene's germline CDR1 is MNHNY and CDR2 SVGAGI (reference sequence). Trimming removed 5 bases at V and 1 base at J, with 17 bases between. The length of the CDR3 is 16 residues. CDR3 amino acids: CASSPPGFGGNTEAFF. CDR3 DNA: TGTGCCAGCAGTCCCCCCGGCTTCGGGGGGAACACTGAAGCTTTCTTT.

In nucleotides, the CDR3 is TGTGCCAGCAGCTTTAATAGGGTGCCTGGGGCCAACGTCCTGACTTTC. The encoded protein is CASSFNRVPGANVLTF. V is TRBV7-2 and J is TRBJ2-6; no definite D call. This CDR3 has 16 amino acids. V dropped 3 bases and J dropped 2 bases, with 11 bases sitting between them. Germline loops: CDR1 SGHTA, CDR2 FQGNSA.

The rearrangement uses TRBV5-4 and TRBJ2-6; possible D gene TRBD2, 5 bases. Trimming removed 0 bases at V and 0 bases at J, with 13 bases between. Germline V gene sequence: CDR1 SGHNT, CDR2 YYREEE (reference sequence). This CDR3 has 18 residues. CDR3 sequence: CASSLGGSTRSGANVLTF. In DNA form, the CDR3 reads TGTGCCAGCAGCTTGGGAGGGTCGACTCGCTCTGGGGCCAACGTCCTGACTTTC.

In DNA form, the CDR3 reads TGCGCCAGCAGCCAAGAATTACAGGGTAATCGTAATTCACCCCTCCACTTT. This encodes CASSQELQGNRNSPLHF. The chain recombines TRBV4-1 with TRBJ1-6; TRBD1 is a possible D gene (6 bases). Germline V CDR1 and CDR2: MGHRA, YSYEKL. Trimming left V 0 bases short and J 6 bases short, with 15 bases between. The CDR3 extends over 17 amino acids.

The chain combines TRBV19 with TRBJ1-1; D not resolved. This CDR3 spans 13 amino acids. V dropped 5 bases and J dropped 4 bases, with 11 bases sitting between them. Per the germline V gene, CDR1 is LNHDA and CDR2 is SQIVND (reference sequence). CDR3 region: CASSVWSVTEAFF. The CDR3 DNA follows: TGTGCCAGTAGTGTCTGGTCTGTCACTGAAGCTTTCTTT.

This chain links TRBV7-2 with TRBJ2-5; D not resolved. This CDR3 region has 12 residues. Germline V gene data show CDR1 as SGHTA and CDR2 as FQGNSA. The V and J ends lost 5 bases and 7 bases respectively, with 11 bases between them. The CDR3 region has the DNA TGTGCCAGCAGCCGCACGGAGTCGACCCAGTACTTC. It translates to CASSRTESTQYF.

CDR3 sequence: CASSQGGRGNYQETQYF. As DNA, the CDR3 is TGTGCCAGCAGCCAAGGAGGGCGGGGGAACTACCAAGAGACCCAGTACTTC. The chain has TRBV4-2 and TRBJ2-5, with 7 bases lining up with TRBD2. Unmatched junction bases numbered 8, after V lost 1 base and J lost 0 bases. CDR1 and CDR2 from the germline V gene are LGHNA and YNFKEQ. The CDR3 is made up of 17 amino acids.

V usage is TRBV6-1 and J usage is TRBJ1-6, with D maybe TRBD1 (5 bases). CDR1 MNHNS and CDR2 SASEGT come from the germline V gene. V gave up 6 bases and J gave up 7 bases, with 16 bases separating them. The CDR3 runs to 15 residues. This chain's CDR3 is CASSGIQRGNSPLHF. The CDR3 nucleotides read TGTGCCAGCAGCGGGATCCAGAGGGGAAATTCACCCCTCCACTTT.

This clone was seen just once. This rearrangement joins TRBV10-3 to TRBJ2-3, with TRBD1 identical over 10 bases. V was pared by 4 bases and J by 3 bases, with 1 base of the junction left unmatched. Germline V gene data show CDR1 as ENHRY and CDR2 as SYGVKD. The CDR3 runs 14 residues. The CDR3: CAISGTGGTDTQYF. In nucleotides, the CDR3 is TGTGCCATCAGTGGGACAGGGGGAACAGATACGCAGTATTTT.

A single count supports this clone. The chain uses TRBV7-6 and TRBJ1-1; 7 bases match TRBD1. The germline V gene has CDR1 SGHVS and CDR2 FNYEAQ. This CDR3 has 13 amino acids. V shed 5 bases and J 1 base; nucleotides not matched to a gene: 1. The CDR3 DNA reads TGTGCCAGCAGCCGGGACAGGAACACTGAAGCTTTCTTT. It yields the protein CASSRDRNTEAFF.

This chain uses TRBV18 with TRBJ2-7; 7 bases agree with TRBD2. CDR1 and CDR2 from the germline V gene are KGHSH and LQKENI. The CDR3 is made up of 14 amino acids. V shed 1 base and J 4 bases; nucleotides not matched to a gene: 4. Here the CDR3 reads CASSPQRGLYEQYF. The CDR3 nucleotides read TGTGCCAGCTCACCACAGCGGGGTCTGTACGAGCAGTACTTC.

The CDR3 protein is CASSETGGGEQYF. CDR3 coding DNA: TGCGCCAGCAGTGAAACAGGGGGGGGTGAGCAGTACTTC. V usage is TRBV10-2 and J usage is TRBJ2-7, with a weak D call TRBD1 (8 bases). The CDR3 spans 13 residues. V was cut by 3 bases and J by 7 bases, with 13 bases left in between. From germline, CDR1 is WSHSY and CDR2 SAAADI.

The rearrangement joins TRBV20-1 to TRBJ1-2; a weak D match, TRBD1 (5 bases). V gave up 3 bases and J gave up 8 bases, with 10 bases separating them. Germline V lookup: CDR1 DFQATT, CDR2 SNEGSKA (reference sequence). This CDR3 contains 11 residues. The CDR3 sequence: CSASDSQGYTF. CDR3 bases: TGCAGTGCTAGTGACAGCCAAGGCTACACCTTC.

V gene TRBV7-2 combines with J gene TRBJ2-6; D remains ambiguous. Germline V gene sequence: CDR1 SGHTA, CDR2 FQGNSA. Between the trimmed V and J ends, which lost 1 base and 2 bases, there was a span of 3 bases. This CDR3 has 14 residues. The CDR3 loop is CASSLVTGANVLTF. The CDR3 DNA reads TGTGCCAGCAGCTTAGTCACTGGGGCCAACGTCCTGACTTTC.

The chain uses TRBV6-5 and TRBJ1-2; D is possibly TRBD1 (6 bases). V was shortened by 2 bases and J by 1 base, with 8 bases between the two germline ends. The CDR3 sequence is 14 residues long. Germline assignment: CDR1 MNHEY and CDR2 SVGAGI. The CDR3 is CASSYNRDNYGYTF. The CDR3 nucleotides read TGTGCCAGCAGTTACAACAGGGATAACTATGGCTACACCTTC.

The chain joins TRBV6-1 to TRBJ1-2; possible D gene TRBD1, 5 bases. This CDR3 has 13 amino acids. From germline, CDR1 is MNHNS and CDR2 SASEGT. V was clipped by 10 bases and J by 7 bases, with 19 bases between them. The CDR3 spells CATLVGGSSGYTF. The CDR3 DNA reads as TGTGCCACCCTAGTGGGGGGTTCGAGTGGCTACACCTTC.

The V and J genes are TRBV19 and TRBJ2-5; possibly TRBD1 for D (5 bases). Germline CDR1 reads LNHDA; CDR2 reads SQIVND (reference sequence). CDR3 size: 13 residues. V dropped 5 bases and J dropped 5 bases, with 12 bases sitting between them. Written as DNA, the CDR3 is TGTGCCAGTAGTCTCTCAGGGTGGGAGACCCAGTACTTC. Translation: CASSLSGWETQYF.

CDR3 protein: CASSQDSRPPLHF. The CDR3, as DNA: TGCGCCAGCAGCCAGGACAGCCGCCCTCCCCTCCACTTT. V gene TRBV5-1 combines with J gene TRBJ1-6; TRBD1 is a possible D gene (6 bases). V lost 4 bases to trimming and J lost 13 bases, with 15 bases between them. This CDR3 spans 13 amino acids. The germline CDR1 and CDR2 sequences are SGHRS and YFSETQ. The entire variable domain, with the rest obtained from reference TRBV5-1 and TRBJ1-6, is as follows: KAGVTQTPRYLIKTRGQQVTLSCSPISGHRSVSWYQQTPGQGLQFLFEYFSETQRNKGNFPGRFSGRQFSNSRSEMNVSTLELGDSALYLCASSQDSRPPLHFGNGTRLTVT.

The V gene is TRBV7-8, the J gene TRBJ2-3; D remains unclear. Trimming took 0 bases from V and 5 from J, leaving 3 bases between them. CDR1 is SGHVS, CDR2 FQNEAQ, per germline. The CDR3 extends over 12 amino acids. In DNA, the CDR3 is TGTGCCAGCAGCTTAGCGCAAGATACGCAGTATTTT. The encoded protein is CASSLAQDTQYF.

This clone occurred once. In DNA form, the CDR3 reads TGTGCCAGCAGCGTAGCGTACGGCAGGGGCTACGAGCAGTACTTC. This translates into CASSVAYGRGYEQYF. The V call is TRBV9, the J call TRBJ2-7; possible D gene TRBD1, 6 bases. The CDR3 runs to 15 residues. V was cut by 0 bases and J by 3 bases, with 13 bases left in between. Germline V gives CDR1 SGDLS, CDR2 YYNGEE.

The chain combines TRBV5-4 with TRBJ1-2, with D tentatively TRBD1 (5 bases). V dropped 3 bases and J dropped 4 bases, with 16 bases sitting between them. Germline V gene sequence: CDR1 SGHNT, CDR2 YYREEE (reference sequence). This CDR3 has 15 residues. The CDR3 loop reads CASSSLGAGLYGYTF. The CDR3, as DNA: TGTGCCAGCAGCTCCCTAGGGGCAGGGCTCTATGGCTACACCTTC.

The chain couples TRBV20-1 to TRBJ1-1, with D possibly TRBD1 on 5 matching bases. V was clipped by 1 base and J by 10 bases, with 10 bases between them. The CDR3 covers 11 residues. Germline CDR1 is DFQATT and CDR2 is SNEGSKA (reference sequence). The DNA for the CDR3 is TGCAGTGCTAGAGGGGGGGAGGGAGCTTTCTTT. As protein: CSARGGEGAFF.